A single T cell receptor (beta chain) is shown here with its context. The data are from a study of blood T cell repertoires in COVID-19. Authors' processing steps: The authors estimated nucleated cell counts from reference gene primer amplification. Data came from immunoSEQ multiplex PCR; TCRdb stores just in-frame clones and leaves some out. V and J calls plus clone size are reproduced from that table; the DNA served to infer D and trimming. In the table there are 130,000 to 150,000 clones, 85% to 90% of which are singletons. The sequenced sample was PBMCs or T cells enriched from blood (not recorded which). This sequence originates from a man aged 55 to 69 who had recovered from COVID-19.

CDR3 sequence: CASSQGLAGPRRAGELFF. The CDR3 DNA follows: TGTGCCAGCAGCCAGGGACTAGCGGGCCCCCGGAGAGCCGGGGAGCTGTTTTTT. The rearrangement links TRBV7-8 to TRBJ2-2; 12 positions match TRBD2. With 5 bases clipped from V and 6 bases from J, the junction kept 13 bases outside the gene matches. The CDR3 covers 18 residues. CDR1 is SGHVS and CDR2 is FQNEAQ in the germline V gene.